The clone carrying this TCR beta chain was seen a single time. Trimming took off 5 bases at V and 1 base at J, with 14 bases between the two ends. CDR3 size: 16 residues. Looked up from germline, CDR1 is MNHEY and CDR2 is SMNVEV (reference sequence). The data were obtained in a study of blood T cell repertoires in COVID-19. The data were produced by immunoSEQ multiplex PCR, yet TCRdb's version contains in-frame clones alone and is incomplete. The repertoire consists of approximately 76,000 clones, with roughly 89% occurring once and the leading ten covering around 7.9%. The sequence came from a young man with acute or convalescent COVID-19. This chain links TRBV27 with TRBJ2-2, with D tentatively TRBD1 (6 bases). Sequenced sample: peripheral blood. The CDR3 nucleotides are TGTGCCAGCAGTCGAAAGACAGGTCTGAACACCGGGGAGCTGTTTTTT. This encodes CASSRKTGLNTGELFF.